The sample holds a few counts of the clone carrying this T cell receptor beta chain. These data belong to a study of blood T cell repertoires in COVID-19. Across the study: Whether acute or convalescent, the COVID-19 samples came from the United States, Italy and Spain. PBMCs, B-cell-depleted T cells, or T cells were the source of the cDNA or gDNA that made up the material.

Authors' methods: How many nucleated cells were present was estimated from reference gene primer amplification. The protocol was immunoSEQ multiplex PCR, while the TCRdb copy is restricted to in-frame clones and leaves out a portion. That table is the source of V, J and clone size, and D and trimming were worked out from the DNA. This repertoire shows some 80,000 clones, around four fifths found once; its top ten account for roughly a third. While infection was still active, Seattle patients were enrolled and then followed longitudinally. V gave up 5 bases and J gave up 3 bases; unmatched junction bases: 16. The CDR3 is 17 residues long. In germline, CDR1 is SGHAT, CDR2 FQNNGV.

The chain carries TRBV11-2 and TRBJ2-7; 7 bases match TRBD1. The source material was peripheral blood. This receptor was identified in a man between 60 and 75 years old with COVID-19, enrolled during active disease. The CDR3, as DNA: TGTGCCAGCAGCCCACCTCGACCGGACAGGCTTGTCTACGAGCAGTACTTC. The encoded protein is CASSPPRPDRLVYEQYF. Drawing the rest from reference TRBV11-2 and TRBJ2-7, the complete variable domain is EAGVAQSPRYKIIEKRQSVAFWCNPISGHATLYWYQQILGQGPKLLIQFQNNGVVDDSQLPKDRFSAERLKGVDSTLKIQPAKLEDSAVYLCASSPPRPDRLVYEQYFGPGTRLTVT.